The 5 T cell receptor beta chains below were found in one sample sequenced in a study of T cell changes during pregnancy in multiple sclerosis. Produced via immunoSEQ multiplex PCR; TCRdb's table is partial and in-frame only. The sample shows approximately 65,000 clones, 90% to 95% of them seen only once. The sequencing used CD4+ T cells from peripheral blood mononuclear cells, collected in the first trimester of pregnancy. The receptor source for this set is a female donor with multiple sclerosis, enrolled in a pregnancy study.

This sequence joins TRBV2 and TRBJ2-7, with a possible D match to TRBD1 (5 bases). The V end was cut by 7 bases, the J end by 7 bases, with 14 bases between. Germline CDR1 reads SNHLY; CDR2 reads FYNNEI. CDR3 size: 12 residues. The CDR3 DNA follows: TGTGCCAGCAAAGTTGACAGCTGGGAGCAGTACTTC. It encodes CASKVDSWEQYF.

The rearrangement links TRBV21-1 to TRBJ2-1; the table's D call of TRBD2 was not tested on the DNA. TRBV21-1 is a recognized pseudogene. The length of the CDR3 is 15 residues. Here the CDR3 DNA reads TGTGCCAGCAGCATCGGGGCGGGGGGGCCAAGAGAGCAGTTCTTC. It encodes CASSIGAGGPREQFF.

The rearrangement uses TRBV19 and TRBJ1-1; D perhaps matches TRBD1 (5 bases). The CDR3 is 15 amino acids. Germline V gene lookup returns CDR1 LNHDA and CDR2 SQIVND (reference sequence). Deletions cut 6 bases from V and 1 base from J, with 15 bases between. For the CDR3, the DNA is TGTGCCAGTAGGCAACTCCGCCAGGGGAACACTGAAGCTTTCTTT. It encodes CASRQLRQGNTEAFF.

The gene calls are TRBV5-6 and TRBJ2-5, with 14 bases identical to TRBD2. From germline, CDR1 is SGHDT and CDR2 YYEEEE. With V trimmed by 4 bases and J by 5 bases, 10 bases remained unmatched. The length of the CDR3 is 17 residues. Written as DNA, the CDR3 is TGTGCCAGCAGCACAGGGACTAGCGGGGGACGGGGGGAGACCCAGTACTTC. This sequence encodes CASSTGTSGGRGETQYF.

As DNA, the CDR3 is TGTGCCAGCAGCCCCCGTAGTGTGGGGGCTTCTCTGTCCTACAATGAGCAGTTCTTC. Residues: CASSPRSVGASLSYNEQFF. The gene calls are TRBV6-4 and TRBJ2-1; D may be TRBD1 (6 bases). V lost 6 bases and J lost 1, with 25 bases in between. The CDR3 spans 19 residues. CDR1 and CDR2 (germline): MRHNA, SNTAGT.